This TCR beta chain was identified during a study of blood T cell repertoires in COVID-19. Study overall: Samples representing acute and convalescent COVID-19 were sourced from the United States, Italy and Spain. The cDNA or gDNA used as material had been derived from T cells, B-cell-depleted T cells, or PBMCs.

TCRdb's copy holds only in-frame clones and misses some; the assay was immunoSEQ multiplex PCR. The table has about 120,000 clones, more than 70% seen once. Germline trimming cut 9 bases from V and 5 bases from J; bases unmatched to any gene: 7. This CDR3 is built from 13 residues. From germline, CDR1 is MGHDK and CDR2 SYGVNS. Sequenced sample: peripheral blood. The chain employs TRBV25-1 and TRBJ1-1; 9 bases line up with TRBD1. The clonotype originates from a woman of 80 years or more with acute or convalescent COVID-19. CDR3 sequence (DNA): TGTGCCAGTGCGGGACAGGGCGAGACTGAAGCTTTCTTT. Its translation: CASAGQGETEAFF.